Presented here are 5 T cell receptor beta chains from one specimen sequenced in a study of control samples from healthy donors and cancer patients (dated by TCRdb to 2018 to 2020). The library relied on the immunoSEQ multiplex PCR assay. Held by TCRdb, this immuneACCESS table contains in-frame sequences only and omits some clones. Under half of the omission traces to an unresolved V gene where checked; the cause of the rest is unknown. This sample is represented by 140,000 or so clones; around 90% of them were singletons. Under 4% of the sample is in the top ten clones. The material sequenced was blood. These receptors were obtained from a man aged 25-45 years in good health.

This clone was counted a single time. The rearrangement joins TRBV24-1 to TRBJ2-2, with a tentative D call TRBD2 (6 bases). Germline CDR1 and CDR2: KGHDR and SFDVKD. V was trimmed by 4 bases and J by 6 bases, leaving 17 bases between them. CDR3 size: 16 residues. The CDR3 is CATSDGGRARPGELFF. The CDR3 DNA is TGTGCCACCAGTGACGGGGGTAGGGCGCGACCCGGGGAGCTGTTTTTT.

The CDR3: CASSFTGSDTGELFF. The CDR3 coding sequence is TGTGCCAGCAGCTTCACAGGGTCTGACACCGGGGAGCTGTTTTTT. The chain carries TRBV13 and TRBJ2-2; TRBD1 might be the D (6 bases). This CDR3 is built from 15 residues. The V gene's germline CDR1 is PRHDT and CDR2 FYEKMQ (reference sequence). V was clipped by 3 bases and J by 3 bases, with 11 bases between them.

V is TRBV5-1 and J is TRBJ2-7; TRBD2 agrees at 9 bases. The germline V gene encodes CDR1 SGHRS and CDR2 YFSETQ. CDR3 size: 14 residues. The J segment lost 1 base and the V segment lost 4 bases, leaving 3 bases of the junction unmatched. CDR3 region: CASSELAGSYEQYF. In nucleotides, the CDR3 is TGCGCCAGCAGCGAGCTAGCGGGGTCCTACGAGCAGTACTTC. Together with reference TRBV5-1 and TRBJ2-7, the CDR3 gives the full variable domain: KAGVTQTPRYLIKTRGQQVTLSCSPISGHRSVSWYQQTPGQGLQFLFEYFSETQRNKGNFPGRFSGRQFSNSRSEMNVSTLELGDSALYLCASSELAGSYEQYFGPGTRLTVT.

The CDR3: CAWSRGEGNSPLHF. CDR3 DNA: TGTGCCTGGAGCAGGGGGGAAGGAAATTCACCCCTCCACTTT. The genes are TRBV30 and TRBJ1-6, with 7 bases matching TRBD1. The germline gives CDR1 GTSNPN, CDR2 SVGIG (reference sequence). V lost 3 bases, J lost 7 bases, and 6 bases stayed unmatched. This CDR3 region has 14 residues.

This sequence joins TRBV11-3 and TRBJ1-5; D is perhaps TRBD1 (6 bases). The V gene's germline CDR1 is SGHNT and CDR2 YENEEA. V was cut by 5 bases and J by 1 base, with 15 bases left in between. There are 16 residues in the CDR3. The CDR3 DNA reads TGTGCCAGCAGCCCCTTTAACAGGGACAGCAATCAGCCCCAGCATTTT. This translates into CASSPFNRDSNQPQHF. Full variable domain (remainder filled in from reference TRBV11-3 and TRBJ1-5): EAGVVQSPRYKIIEKKQPVAFWCNPISGHNTLYWYLQNLGQGPELLIRYENEEAVDDSQLPKDRFSAERLKGVDSTLKIQPAELGDSAVYLCASSPFNRDSNQPQHFGDGTRLSIL.